The 32 T cell receptor beta chains below all came from one sample that was sequenced in a study of T cells in Graves' hyperthyroidism and ophthalmopathy (dated by TCRdb to between 2018 and 2021). The method behind the library was multiplex PCR. These reads were obtained on an Illumina HiSeq 2000. The TCR beta CDR3 regions were amplified from RNA transcripts. The TCR CDR3 was subjected to a first round of RT-PCR using the HTBI primer set and the Qiagen OneStep RT-PCR kit. TCRdb passed the public sequencing reads through fastp at Q25 and MiXCR, retaining productive beta sequences. Rows are unified per CDR3 protein, each entry keeping the most common DNA and genes. The sample table lists over 700,000 distinct CDR3 sequences, roughly a third of them with a count of one. In total, the top ten clones hold roughly 30% of the sample. The sample consisted of blood. The source is a woman between 40 and 50 years old with Graves' hyperthyroidism.

This clonotype was seen only once. CDR3 region: CASSFGGRWPTEAFF. In nucleotides, the CDR3 is TGTGCCAGCAGTTTTGGGGGGCGCTGGCCAACTGAAGCTTTCTTT. V usage is TRBV12-3 or TRBV12-4 and J usage is TRBJ1-1; TRBD1 might be the D (6 bases). CDR3 length equals 15 residues. Trimming removed 3 bases from V and 5 bases from J, with 16 bases in between.

This clonotype was observed a few times. The chain recombines TRBV9 with TRBJ2-2; TRBD1 agrees at 8 bases. CDR3 length equals 15 residues. J was trimmed by 6 bases and V by 4 bases; bases with no gene match: 8. Germline lookup yields CDR1 SGDLS and CDR2 YYNGEE. The CDR3 bases are TGTGCCAGCAGCCCGAGCCCGGGACAGGCCGGGGAGCTGTTTTTT. This encodes CASSPSPGQAGELFF. Full variable domain (rest looked up from reference TRBV9 and TRBJ2-2): DSGVTQTPKHLITATGQRVTLRCSPRSGDLSVYWYQQSLDQGLQFLIQYYNGEERAKGNILERFSAQQFPDLHSELNLSSLELGDSALYFCASSPSPGQAGELFFGEGSRLTVL.

The rearrangement joins TRBV25-1 to TRBJ2-5, with 7 nucleotides matching TRBD1. The CDR3 totals 15 residues. In germline, CDR1 is MGHDK, CDR2 SYGVNS. J was trimmed by 0 bases and V by 4 bases; bases with no gene match: 5. CDR3 in DNA: TGTGCCAGCAGTGCTAGAGGGACAGACCAAGAGACCCAGTACTTC. Translation: CASSARGTDQETQYF.

Remarks on this clonotype: Given the absence of the conserved phenylalanine or tryptophan at the CDR3 end, a read error is likely. As DNA, the CDR3 is TGTGCCAGCAGCCTTAGACAGGGTGCGGGCCTGGACACTGAAGCTTTCTCT. Amino acid sequence: CASSLRQGAGLDTEAFS. The chain joins TRBV7-8 to TRBJ1-1, with 7 bases identical to TRBD1. V lost 5 bases, J lost 3 bases, and 15 bases stayed unmatched. This CDR3 region has 17 residues. From germline, CDR1 is SGHVS and CDR2 FQNEAQ.

The rearrangement links TRBV10-3 to TRBJ2-5, with TRBD1 as a possible D gene (5 bases). Per the germline V gene, CDR1 is ENHRY and CDR2 is SYGVKD. There are 12 residues in the CDR3. V was trimmed by 7 bases and J by 0 bases, leaving 6 bases between them. The CDR3 sequence: CAIKGYQETQYF. CDR3 in DNA: TGTGCCATCAAGGGGTACCAAGAGACCCAGTACTTC.

With regard to this clonotype: Since a much larger clone is just one base distant, this may be a read error. This sequence joins TRBV6-1 and TRBJ2-2, with unresolved D. The germline V gene encodes CDR1 MNHNS and CDR2 SASEGT. V was shortened by 6 bases and J by 1 base, with 9 bases between the two germline ends. The CDR3 has 14 amino acids. The CDR3: CASSAPRNTGELFF. In nucleotides, the CDR3 is TGTGCCAGCAGCGCCCCTAGGAACACCGGGGAGCTGTTTTTT.

A note on this clonotype: This may stem from a read error, because a much larger clone lies one nucleotide away. In this CDR3 the conserved last residue, phenylalanine or tryptophan, is missing, so a read error is likely. Here the CDR3 reads CASSLIHGYTL. As DNA, the CDR3 is TGTGCCAGCAGTTTGATCCATGGCTACACCCTC. This chain joins TRBV12-3 or TRBV12-4 and TRBJ1-2; no reliable D call. The V and J ends lost 3 bases and 6 bases respectively, with 5 bases between them. This CDR3 has 11 residues.

The chain is built from TRBV10-3 and TRBJ1-1; D is perhaps TRBD1 (5 bases). From germline, CDR1 is ENHRY and CDR2 SYGVKD. CDR3 size: 13 residues. Trimming took 7 bases from V and 3 from J, leaving 12 bases between them. The CDR3 DNA follows: TGTGCCATCATGACAGATAGGGACACTGAAGCTTTCTTT. Its protein is CAIMTDRDTEAFF.

This chain links TRBV2 with TRBJ1-1; D call uncertain. Trimming took 3 bases from V and 1 from J, leaving 6 bases between them. CDR3 length equals 13 residues. Germline V gene sequence: CDR1 SNHLY, CDR2 FYNNEI. The CDR3 DNA sequence: TGTGCCAGCAGTGATCTGGAGAACACTGAAGCTTTCTTT. It yields the protein CASSDLENTEAFF.

This clonotype was recorded a few times. The chain combines TRBV24-1 with TRBJ1-5; the D gene is possibly TRBD1 (5 bases). This CDR3 spans 13 amino acids. CDR1 is KGHDR, CDR2 SFDVKD, per germline. Trimming took 6 bases from V and 2 from J, leaving 7 bases between them. The CDR3 DNA reads TGTGCCACCAGTCGGGGCCGCAATCAGCCCCAGCATTTT. Protein sequence: CATSRGRNQPQHF.

V usage is TRBV14 and J usage is TRBJ1-2, with TRBD1 matching over 9 bases. Germline CDR1 and CDR2: SGHDN and FVKESK. J lost 4 bases, V lost 4 bases, and 10 bases had no gene match. This CDR3 is built from 16 residues. DNA of the CDR3: TGTGCCAGCAGCCGGACAGGGGATCCGCTTGGCTATGGCTACACCTTC. This encodes CASSRTGDPLGYGYTF.

J is TRBJ2-7 and V is TRBV12-3 or TRBV12-4; D call uncertain. V was pared by 2 bases and J by 7 bases, with 3 bases between. This CDR3 is 10 amino acids long. In nucleotides, the CDR3 is TGTGCCAGCAGTTTAATGGAGCAGTACTTC. Encoded protein: CASSLMEQYF.

The chain combines TRBV7-8 with TRBJ2-7; 7 positions agree with TRBD1. Germline V gene lookup returns CDR1 SGHVS and CDR2 FQNEAQ. The CDR3 runs to 13 residues. Unmatched junction bases numbered 4, after V lost 4 bases and J lost 4 bases. The CDR3 spells CASSSQTGYEQYF. In nucleotides, the CDR3 is TGTGCCAGCAGCTCACAGACAGGGTACGAGCAGTACTTC.

CDR3 residues: CASSQVVKGGQPQHF. CDR3 in DNA: TGCGCCAGCAGCCAAGTTGTAAAGGGGGGTCAGCCCCAGCATTTT. The J gene is TRBJ1-5, the V gene TRBV4-1, with a weak D call TRBD1 (6 bases). The V end was cut by 1 base, the J end by 6 bases, with 13 bases between. Germline CDR1 and CDR2: MGHRA and YSYEKL. The CDR3 sequence is 15 residues long.

V is TRBV30 and J is TRBJ2-5; D uncertain. Between the trimmed V and J ends, which lost 2 bases and 2 bases, there was a span of 12 bases. CDR3 length: 14 amino acids. CDR1 is GTSNPN, CDR2 SVGIG, per germline (reference sequence). CDR3 DNA: TGTGCCTGGAGTACGATGGTCAATCAAGAGACCCAGTACTTC. It codes for CAWSTMVNQETQYF.

The J gene is TRBJ1-2, the V gene TRBV7-3, with D possibly TRBD1 on 6 matching bases. V dropped 5 bases and J dropped 4 bases, with 20 bases sitting between them. Germline assignment: CDR1 SGHTA and CDR2 FQGTGA. CDR3 length equals 16 residues. CDR3 protein: CASSQSTGSRGYGYTF. CDR3 coding DNA: TGTGCCAGCAGCCAGTCCACAGGGTCGCGGGGCTATGGCTACACCTTC.

On this clonotype itself: This sequence may be a read error, since a much larger clone differs from it by one base. In this CDR3 the conserved last residue, phenylalanine or tryptophan, is missing, so a read error is likely. This rearrangement joins TRBV20-1 to TRBJ2-5; possibly TRBD2 for D (6 bases). Deletions cut 5 bases from V and 3 bases from J, with 10 bases between. Germline V CDR1 and CDR2: DFQATT, SNEGSKA (reference sequence). The CDR3 consists of 12 residues. The CDR3 DNA reads as TGCAGTGCTGCGGCGGGGAAAGAGACCCAGTACCTC. Translating it yields CSAAAGKETQYL.

This clonotype has ten or more counts. This rearrangement joins TRBV6-5 to TRBJ2-6; TRBD1 might be the D (6 bases). The germline V and J ends were trimmed by 6 bases and 5 bases, with 11 bases remaining between them. The CDR3 is 14 residues long. The germline gives CDR1 MNHEY, CDR2 SVGAGI. The DNA for the CDR3 is TGTGCCAGCAGACCTAGGGACAGGGCCAACGTCCTGACTTTC. Translating it yields CASRPRDRANVLTF.

This clonotype has at least ten counts. The rearrangement links TRBV6-5 to TRBJ2-7; no reliable D call. V lost 8 bases to trimming and J lost 5 bases, with 1 base between them. Germline loops: CDR1 MNHEY, CDR2 SVGAGI. This CDR3 has 8 residues. In nucleotides, the CDR3 is TGTGCCAGCCACGAGCAGTACTTC. Translating it yields CASHEQYF.

On this clonotype itself: One junction end does not reproduce the germline sequence, and a read error may be involved. The DNA for the CDR3 is TGTGCCAACAGACCACGGGTGGGACTTGGTGAAAAACTGCTTTTT. Amino acids: CANRPRVGLGEKLLF. This chain connects TRBV25-1 to TRBJ1-4; TRBD1 might be the D (5 bases). Germline CDR1 reads MGHDK; CDR2 reads SYGVNS. This CDR3 is 15 amino acids long.

This clonotype was observed at least ten times. The chain joins TRBV6-1 to TRBJ1-5, with D unresolved. The CDR3 loop spans 13 amino acids. V lost 6 bases and J 0 bases, leaving 6 bases between the germline ends. The germline CDR1 and CDR2 sequences are MNHNS and SASEGT. CDR3 amino acids: CASRIASNQPQHF. The CDR3 DNA follows: TGTGCCAGCAGGATAGCTAGCAATCAGCCCCAGCATTTT.

This clonotype was seen a few times. Here the CDR3 reads CATSRVPGADTQYF. DNA of the CDR3: TGTGCCACCAGCAGAGTACCCGGTGCAGATACGCAGTATTTT. This chain connects TRBV15 to TRBJ2-3, with unresolved D. CDR1 is LNHNV, CDR2 YYDKDF, per germline (reference sequence). The germline V and J ends were trimmed by 1 base and 4 bases, with 9 bases remaining between them. The CDR3 totals 14 residues.

This clonotype was counted at least ten times. V gene TRBV7-9 combines with J gene TRBJ2-6; D not certain. This CDR3 is 17 amino acids long. Germline V gene data show CDR1 as SEHNR and CDR2 as FQNEAQ (reference sequence). Trimming removed 4 bases at V and 0 bases at J, with 13 bases between. The CDR3 here is CASSSVGGNSGANVLTF. DNA of the CDR3: TGTGCCAGCAGCTCCGTGGGTGGGAACTCTGGGGCCAACGTCCTGACTTTC.

The chain carries TRBV6-4 and TRBJ1-1; D uncertain. Deletions cut 10 bases from V and 0 bases from J, with 18 bases between. The CDR3 runs 15 residues. The germline gives CDR1 MRHNA, CDR2 SNTAGT. CDR3 sequence: CATLLEGAMNTEAFF. The CDR3 region has the DNA TGTGCCACCCTGTTGGAGGGCGCCATGAACACTGAAGCTTTCTTT.

As to this clonotype: Germline is not matched at one junction end, which may reflect a read error. The V call is TRBV7-9, the J call TRBJ1-2, with 7 bases lining up with TRBD1. The CDR3 is 15 residues long. Germline CDR1 and CDR2: SEHNR and FQNEAQ (reference sequence). This chain's CDR3 is CASIQGWGTADGYIF. DNA for the CDR3: TGTGCCAGCATCCAAGGGTGGGGGACAGCCGATGGCTACATCTTC.

This chain uses TRBV6-1 with TRBJ1-2; D call uncertain. V was cut by 7 bases and J by 0 bases, with 18 bases left in between. CDR1 is MNHNS and CDR2 is SASEGT in the germline V gene. This CDR3 has 16 amino acids. As DNA, the CDR3 is TGTGCCAGCATACCAGAGCTAATAAAAGCTAACTATGGCTACACCTTC. Encoded protein: CASIPELIKANYGYTF.

This clonotype has just one count. The chain couples TRBV15 to TRBJ1-2; D not resolved. This CDR3 contains 15 residues. Trimming shortened V by 3 bases and J by 0 bases, and 11 bases separated the two germline ends. Per the germline V gene, CDR1 is LNHNV and CDR2 is YYDKDF (reference sequence). The CDR3 spells CATSSYGRANYGYTF. In DNA, the CDR3 is TGTGCCACCAGCAGTTACGGCCGAGCTAACTATGGCTACACCTTC.

The chain recombines TRBV12-3 or TRBV12-4 with TRBJ1-1; no definite D call. Trimming removed 3 bases from V and 11 bases from J, with 19 bases in between. The CDR3 spans 14 residues. CDR3 protein: CASSFTNYGPRAFF. The CDR3 coding sequence is TGTGCCAGCAGTTTCACCAATTACGGGCCTAGGGCTTTCTTT.

The rearrangement links TRBV7-3 to TRBJ2-7; possibly TRBD2 for D (6 bases). In germline, CDR1 is SGHTA, CDR2 FQGTGA. Trimming shortened V by 5 bases and J by 13 bases, and 21 bases separated the two germline ends. This CDR3 is built from 13 residues. CDR3 coding DNA: TGTGCCAGCAGCGTTTGGACAACCGGGACTCCCTACTTC. Its protein product is CASSVWTTGTPYF.

This clonotype came up a few times. The rearrangement uses TRBV12-3 or TRBV12-4 and TRBJ1-5; perhaps TRBD1 as D (5 bases). The V gene lost 4 bases and the J gene lost 2 bases, with 12 bases spanning the gap. This CDR3 is built from 15 residues. CDR3 sequence reads: CASSWAGRGNQPQHF. CDR3 bases: TGTGCCAGCAGTTGGGCAGGGAGGGGCAATCAGCCCCAGCATTTT.

The rearrangement uses TRBV20-1 and TRBJ1-1, with TRBD1 as a possible D gene (6 bases). V was clipped by 8 bases and J by 6 bases, with 19 bases between them. The CDR3 is 13 amino acids. Germline CDR1 is DFQATT and CDR2 is SNEGSKA (reference sequence). The CDR3 here is CSLRGRVEAEAFF. The CDR3 DNA is TGCAGTCTGCGGGGGCGCGTGGAGGCTGAAGCTTTCTTT.

The sample holds a few counts of this clonotype. V gene TRBV7-9 combines with J gene TRBJ2-7, with D tentatively TRBD2 (5 bases). Deletions cut 8 bases from V and 4 bases from J, with 24 bases between. Germline values: CDR1 SEHNR, CDR2 FQNEAQ (reference sequence). The CDR3 covers 16 residues. This chain's CDR3 is CASSPQPGGLGYEQYF. The CDR3 DNA is TGTGCCAGCTCACCGCAGCCAGGAGGTCTTGGGTACGAGCAGTACTTC.